These 4 T cell receptor beta chains were all obtained from the same sample, sequenced in a study of vaccination and CD4 T cells after COVID-19. No antigen is known for these receptors. Treatment noted: approximately 11-day PBMC culture with coronavirus spike peptide pools or control peptides (ViraFEST assay). The collection of CD4+ T cells from the unexposed donor took place before the COVID-19 pandemic (2011-2018). The study sequenced cultured CD4+ T cell DNA using the Oncomine TCR Beta short-read assay. Via MiXCR, TCRdb re-called the PCR reads, giving one row per CDR3 protein. The profile shows about 2,000 distinct CDR3 sequences, 60% of them singletons. Material: CD4+ T cells from blood, cultured in vitro. The receptors derive from a human donor in good health.

This CDR3 reads CASSLNANTEAFF. CDR3 in DNA: TGCGCCAGCAGCTTGAATGCGAACACTGAAGCTTTCTTT. The chain employs TRBV5-1 and TRBJ1-1; D is ambiguous. CDR3 length: 13 residues. Germline values: CDR1 SGHRS, CDR2 YFSETQ. V was pared by 1 base and J by 1 base, with 5 bases between.

The chain joins TRBV27 to TRBJ1-4; 11 bases align to TRBD1. CDR3 size: 17 residues. The V and J ends lost 6 bases and 2 bases, in that order; junction bases with no gene match: 8. Looked up from germline, CDR1 is MNHEY and CDR2 is SMNVEV (reference sequence). DNA of the CDR3: TGTGCCAGCAGATGGGGGACAGGGGGGGGCACTAATGAAAAACTGTTTTTT. This encodes CASRWGTGGGTNEKLFF.

The chain uses TRBV7-8 and TRBJ1-2; D gene unclear. Germline lookup yields CDR1 SGHVS and CDR2 FQNEAQ. The CDR3 has 13 amino acids. V lost 1 base to trimming and J lost 3 bases, with 6 bases between them. The CDR3 spells CASSLGGDYGYTF. CDR3 DNA sequence: TGTGCCAGCAGCTTAGGAGGAGACTATGGCTACACCTTC. Filled out from reference TRBV7-8 and TRBJ1-2, the complete variable domain reads GAGVSQSPRYKVAKRGQDVALRCDPISGHVSLFWYQQALGQGPEFLTYFQNEAQLDKSGLPSDRFFAERPEGSVSTLKIQRTQQEDSAVYLCASSLGGDYGYTFGSGTRLTVV.

This clonotype has just one count. The rearrangement joins TRBV7-2 to TRBJ2-2; TRBD2 might be the D (5 bases). V was pared by 3 bases and J by 5 bases, with 7 bases between. CDR1 is SGHTA and CDR2 is FQGNSA in the germline V gene. This CDR3 comprises 13 residues. The DNA of the CDR3 is TGTGCCAGCAGCTTCGGGGTGACCGGGGAGCTGTTTTTT. Protein product: CASSFGVTGELFF. Full variable domain (remainder filled in from reference TRBV7-2 and TRBJ2-2): GAGVSQSPSNKVTEKGKDVELRCDPISGHTALYWYRQSLGQGLEFLIYFQGNSAPDKSGLPSDRFSAERTGGSVSTLTIQRTQQEDSAVYLCASSFGVTGELFFGEGSRLTVL.